Sequencing of this T cell receptor (beta chain) was carried out in a study of glioma-infiltrating T cells (dated by TCRdb to the mid-2010s). Looking at the study overall: Low-grade gliomas were WHO grade II oligodendrogliomas or astrocytomas, and glioblastomas were WHO grade IV tumors sampled at initial rather than recurrent diagnosis. Glioma patients received dexamethasone for six or fewer days before surgery. Sequencing coverage of 4.5- to 10-fold of around 1 million peripheral T cells was targeted for blood libraries. TCR alpha- and beta-chain repertoires were sequenced from glioma tissue, non-neoplastic brain tissue and matched peripheral blood mononuclear cells. Each tissue-infiltrating repertoire was compared with the same patient's peripheral blood repertoire to measure divergence between tissue and blood T-cell populations. The paired cohort comprised three low-grade glioma patients, eight primary glioblastoma patients and three non-glioma patients contributing non-neoplastic brain tissue.

Notes on this clonotype: Its antigen remains unidentified. Within one base of it there is no much larger clone, and no base qualities were kept.

Immediately after resection, surgical brain or tumor specimens were cryofrozen in liquid nitrogen, with peripheral blood cells collected concurrently. The iRepertoire nested amplicon-rescue multiplex PCR (arm-PCR) platform was used to amplify TCR alpha and beta CDR3 regions from RNA. The input for one-step reverse transcription and amplification was roughly 100-450 ng of either tissue mRNA or PBMC total RNA. Following bead purification, Illumina adapters were added by a secondary multiplex PCR, and the libraries were gel-purified between 200 and 400 bp. Demultiplexing relied on internal 6-nucleotide barcodes carried by the libraries. Libraries were sequenced on an Illumina MiSeq with 2x220 or 2x250 nucleotide paired-end reads. Turning to the authors' computational methods: FLASH 1.2.11 was used to merge paired reads, and BWA-MEM then aligned the reads to the GRCh37 human genome before TRA and TRB reads were extracted. V and J assignment used an IMGT-derived reference of cassette sequences and CDR3 motifs that included pseudogenes. Reads were translated in three frames, and productive CDR3s were defined as those with a C...FGXG motif and no stop codons. A clonotype was defined as a unique combination of a V-J cassette pair and a CDR3 amino acid sequence. Hamming distance filtering was applied to reads, with thresholds set by the sequence error rate of each sample in mapped regions. TCRdb applied fastp at Q25 and MiXCR to the public reads, then kept only in-frame beta chains. Identical CDR3 proteins give one entry, which carries the most common genes and DNA. Here the V and J calls rest on TCRdb's processing, not on the authors' analysis. The sample table shows around 390,000 distinct CDR3 sequences, and roughly two fifths are seen once. The top ten clones comprise around 13% of the sample.

Overall study outcomes, separate from this receptor: Patients with low tissue-blood divergence were marked by a signature set of shared blood CDR3 motifs, and that set was depleted in highly divergent patients. In non-neoplastic patients, VJ-independent divergence between tissue and blood fell below expectation, whereas in all gliomas, and especially in low-grade gliomas, the divergence rose above expectation. Very few CDR3 sequences were shared between tissue and blood, attributed to high CDR3 diversity and limited sampling. Group comparisons rested on small numbers: three non-neoplastic, three low-grade glioma and about 8 glioblastoma patients.

CDR1 MDHEN and CDR2 SYDVKM were looked up in the germline V gene. Taken from cysteine to phenylalanine, the CDR3 has 16 residues. The DNA shown is the 48-base CDR3, in frame from base 1. V has 1 base trimmed and J has 8 bases trimmed; junction bases matching no gene number 7. This receptor was taken from a human donor with low-grade glioma or glioblastoma, undergoing nonglioma brain surgery, or in good health (not recorded which). Sequencing input: glioma tissue, nonneoplastic brain tissue, or PBMCs (not recorded which). The chain is encoded by TRBV28 joined to TRBJ2-3, with 12 bases aligning to TRBD2. Here the CDR3 is given as CASSLYLAGGQITQYF. DNA sequence: TGTGCCAGCAGTTTATACCTAGCGGGAGGGCAGATTACGCAGTATTTT. Full variable domain (CDR3 extended with the reference TRBV28 and TRBJ2-3 proteins): DVKVTQSSRYLVKRTGEKVFLECVQDMDHENMFWYRQDPGLGLRLIYFSYDVKMKEKGDIPEGYSVSREKKERFSLILESASTNQTSMYLCASSLYLAGGQITQYFGPGTRLTVL.